Here is one T cell receptor (beta chain) with its context. It has no known antigen specificity. Nothing much larger sits one base from this clone, and base qualities are not available. Genomic DNA was used as template for profiling of TCR beta VDJ combinations and CDR3 sequences. An Illumina HiSeq 2000 was used for TCR repertoire sequencing. The authors' pipeline ran thus. Repertoire assessment relied on Simpson's diversity index, CDR3 size and DJ length profiles, and TRBV/TRBJ rearrangement plots. The most abundant DNA sequence in the deep sequencing data was defined as the immunodominant clone. CDR3 amino acid sequences were screened for sharing across subjects and were compared with published repertoires and the VDJdb database. TCRdb reprocessing: public reads trimmed at Q25 with fastp, clones called with MiXCR, in-frame beta chains kept. Each entry merges the rows of one CDR3 protein and shows their most common DNA and genes. None of the V and J calls come from the authors' own analysis; TCRdb made them. This sample lists about 190,000 distinct CDR3 sequences; approximately 48% were detected once. Clones ranked in the top ten supply 9.7% of the sample.

This sample stems from a study of CD8+CD57+ T cells in acquired aplastic anemia (dated by TCRdb to 2016 to 2019). Turning to the overall study: DNA extracted from sorted CD4+ and CD8+ cells had a mean of around 3 ug, with a range of roughly 0.19 to 27.4 ug. A CD8+CD57+ expansion meant a frequency higher than the mean frequency seen in healthy subjects.

Compared with germline, V lacks 7 bases and J lacks 5 bases; bases without a gene match: 4. Including cysteine and phenylalanine, the CDR3 has 14 amino acids. Only the CDR3 region is kept as DNA, spanning 42 bases read in frame from base 1. CDR1 is given as ENHRY and CDR2 as SYGVKD, both from the germline V gene. Paper-wide results and their limitations: CD8+ Simpson's diversity did not differ significantly between patients and healthy controls (P=0.060). Although 25 to 30 CD8+ CDR3 sequences were shared by patients and controls, these sequences appeared highly expressed in patients and within the immunodominant clones of patients.

Patients chosen for sequencing had shown expansion of CD8+CD57+ cells by flow cytometry. All patients had severe acquired aplastic anemia diagnosed by International Study of Aplastic Anemia and Agranulocytosis and Camitta criteria. At the time blood was sampled, none of the patients had received any therapy. In the study, sorted CD4+ and CD8+ blood T cells from patients with severe aplastic anemia and from healthy subjects underwent deep sequencing of TCR repertoires. Patients were enrolled in the USA under clinicaltrials.gov protocols 00001620, 01623167, 00001397, 00071045, 00081523 and 00961064. Ficoll-Paque density gradient centrifugation was used to isolate peripheral blood mononuclear cells. Before DNA was extracted, CD4+ and CD8+ T cells were sorted using either FACS or magnetic beads.

Recombination connected TRBV10-3 to TRBJ2-1, with TRBD2 matching 11 junction bases. The source of this sequence is a human donor with aplastic anemia. The material sequenced was sorted CD4+, CD8+, or CD8+CD57+ T cells (not recorded which) from PBMCs. CDR3 sequence: CAINSGLADNEQFF. DNA sequence: TGTGCCATCAACTCGGGACTAGCGGACAATGAGCAGTTCTTC.